This TCR beta chain derives from a study of blood T cell repertoires in COVID-19. Across the whole study: Samples taken during acute and convalescent COVID-19 were collected in the United States, Italy and Spain. In each case, the material was cDNA or gDNA derived from T cells, B-cell-depleted T cells, or PBMCs.

CDR3 length: 11 amino acids. Trimming cost V 3 bases and J 7 bases; bases outside gene matches: 0. Germline V CDR1 and CDR2: LNHDA, SQIVND (reference sequence). The assay was immunoSEQ multiplex PCR, and TCRdb's table has in-frame clones only and misses some. The sample records a few hundred thousand clones, 85% being singletons. Participant age was about 18 to 95 years, and participants resided in fewer than 25 US areas. Sequencing was carried out using PBMCs or T cells enriched from blood (not recorded which). The TCR originated in a man in his forties who had recovered from COVID-19. This rearrangement joins TRBV19 to TRBJ2-7, with 7 bases that match TRBD2. The CDR3, as DNA: TGTGCCAGTAGTATCGGGAGGGAGCAGTACTTC. Amino acid sequence: CASSIGREQYF.